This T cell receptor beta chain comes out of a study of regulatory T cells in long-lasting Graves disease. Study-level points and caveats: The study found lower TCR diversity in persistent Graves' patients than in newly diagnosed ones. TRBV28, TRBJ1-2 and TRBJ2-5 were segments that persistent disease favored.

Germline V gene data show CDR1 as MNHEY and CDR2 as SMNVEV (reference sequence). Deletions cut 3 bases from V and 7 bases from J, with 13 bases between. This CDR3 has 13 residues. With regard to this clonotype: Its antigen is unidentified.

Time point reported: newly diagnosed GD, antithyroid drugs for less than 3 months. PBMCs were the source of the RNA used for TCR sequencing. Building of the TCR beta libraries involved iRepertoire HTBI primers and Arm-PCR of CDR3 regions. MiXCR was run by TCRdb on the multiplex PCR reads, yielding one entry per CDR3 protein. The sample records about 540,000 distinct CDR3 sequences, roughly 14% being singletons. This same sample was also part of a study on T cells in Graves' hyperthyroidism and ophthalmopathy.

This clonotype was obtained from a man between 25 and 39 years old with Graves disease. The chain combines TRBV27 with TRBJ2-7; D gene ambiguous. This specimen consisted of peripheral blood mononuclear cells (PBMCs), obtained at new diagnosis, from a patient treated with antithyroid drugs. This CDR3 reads CASSFTGTSEQYF. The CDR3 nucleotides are TGTGCCAGCAGTTTTACGGGCACAAGTGAGCAGTACTTC.